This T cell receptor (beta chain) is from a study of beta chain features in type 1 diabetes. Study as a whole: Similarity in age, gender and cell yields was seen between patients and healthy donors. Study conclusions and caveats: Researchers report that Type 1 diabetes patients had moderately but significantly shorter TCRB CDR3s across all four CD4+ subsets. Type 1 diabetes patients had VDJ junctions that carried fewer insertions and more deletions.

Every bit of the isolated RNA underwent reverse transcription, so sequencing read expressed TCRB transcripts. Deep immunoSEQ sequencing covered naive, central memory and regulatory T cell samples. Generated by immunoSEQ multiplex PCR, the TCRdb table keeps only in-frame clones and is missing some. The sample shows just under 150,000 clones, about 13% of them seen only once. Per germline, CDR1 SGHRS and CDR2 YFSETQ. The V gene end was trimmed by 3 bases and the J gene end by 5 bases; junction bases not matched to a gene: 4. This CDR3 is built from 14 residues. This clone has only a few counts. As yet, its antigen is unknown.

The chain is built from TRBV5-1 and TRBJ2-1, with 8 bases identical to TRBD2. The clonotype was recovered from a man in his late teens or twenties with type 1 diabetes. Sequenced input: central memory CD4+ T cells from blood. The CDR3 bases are TGCGCCAGCAGCTCGGGACTAGTGAACAATGAGCAGTTCTTC. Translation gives CASSSGLVNNEQFF.